This T cell receptor (beta chain) was sequenced during a study of T cells in Graves' hyperthyroidism and ophthalmopathy. This clonotype was detected only a few times. Its specificity is unknown. Study-level results: Patients with ophthalmopathy were separated from those with stable hyperthyroidism by a 13 V-J model. Ophthalmopathy was predicted by the model a median of approximately 6 months ahead of onset.

RNA transcripts were the template for amplifying TCR beta CDR3 regions. In the first-round RT-PCR of the TCR CDR3, the HTBI primer set was used. TCRdb fed the multiplex PCR reads into MiXCR, producing one record per CDR3 protein. Among around 540,000 distinct CDR3 sequences listed, around 15% were seen once. Trimming removed 4 bases from V and 4 bases from J; junction bases left unmatched: 9. Germline V gene data show CDR1 as KGHDR and CDR2 as SFDVKD. The CDR3 consists of 16 residues. The sequenced sample was blood. This sequence was found in a woman under 40 with Graves' ophthalmopathy. The chain couples TRBV24-1 to TRBJ2-3; 8 nucleotides line up with TRBD2. This CDR3 is CATSEPSGSRADTQYF. The CDR3 nucleotides are TGTGCCACCAGTGAGCCCAGCGGGAGTAGGGCAGATACGCAGTATTTT.